This entry features one T cell receptor beta chain sequence. This clonotype was observed many times. This receptor's antigen is unknown. Within one base of it there is no much larger clone, and no base qualities were kept. V is pruned by 6 bases and J by 8 bases, leaving 9 bases of the junction without a gene match. Including the terminal cysteine and phenylalanine, the CDR3 comprises 15 residues. The DNA shown is the 45-base CDR3, in frame from base 1. The CDR1 and CDR2 encoded by the germline V gene are MNHEY and SVGEGT. The entry originates in a study of tumor-infiltrating lymphocytes in primary liver carcinoma (dated by TCRdb to between 2016 and 2019). Regarding the research as a whole: Surgical resection was performed in China between late 2015 and early 2016 on 5 or 6 patients with histopathologically diagnosed primary liver carcinoma. Hepatocellular carcinoma (four) or combined HCC and intrahepatic cholangiocarcinoma (one) was present in the five patients, who were three men and two women aged 30 to 69 years. The tumors of the five patients were staged as T1-T3 N0M0, with maximum diameters ranging from 4.2 to 10 cm. Each sample produced about 3.5 to 7.13 million productive TCRbeta reads, and read depth showed no significant difference between tissue types. For each liver tumor, the study sampled five regions along with adjacent normal tissue and blood, and applied TCRbeta repertoire sequencing, expression microarrays and whole-exome sequencing. A total of 35 or so specimens from 5 patients underwent TCRbeta repertoire sequencing, comprising 25 or so tumor regions, 5 adjacent noncancerous liver tissues and 5 peripheral blood samples. Reproducibility between technical replicate repertoires was high, with correlation coefficients above 0.95 and mean shared-clone rates roughly 0.87. Findings and caveats that apply to the study as a whole: Because only the TCR beta chain was sequenced and unpaired alpha chains were not captured, true repertoire diversity is likely underestimated. Pairs of tumor regions showed greater repertoire overlap (mean around 35%) than tumor-adjacent pairs (approximately 17%) or tumor-blood pairs (roughly 14%), which is consistent with antigen-driven expansion. Because the samples were bulk and unsorted, CD4+ and CD8+ T cell repertoires could not be compared. Compared with blood, tumors had a significantly larger share of the repertoire taken up by the top 250 clones (p = 0.039). The study included only 4 to 6 patients, and the authors note findings should be validated in a larger study.

A constant-region primer and ProtoScript II reverse transcriptase were used to reverse-transcribe TCRbeta-specific cDNA from approximately 500 ng total RNA. The TCRbeta libraries were prepared through three rounds of nested multiplex PCR following a slightly modified ARM-PCR procedure. Multiplex TRBV1-TRBV30 forward primers and a Cbeta reverse primer were used in the first two PCR rounds, each of which was run for approximately 9 cycles. Sample barcodes and Illumina adapters were added in a final 25-cycle PCR using Deep VentR polymerase. Before sequencing, amplicons between 200 and 500 bp were purified from gel using a QIAquick gel extraction kit. TCRbeta amplicons were sequenced on an Illumina HiSeq 2500 with 250-bp paired-end reads. In the original analysis: To recover full CDR3 sequences, reads were quality-trimmed using Trimmomatic v0.33 and paired reads were then merged using FLASH v1.2.11. V, D and J germline segments were assigned to the rearranged TCRbeta sequences by MiGEC v1.2.1b. Clonotype statistics and Shannon-Wiener diversity indices were calculated with VDJtools v1.0.0. To reduce sampling bias, subsequent analyses other than the diversity analysis used only the 250 most abundant clonotypes in each sample. TCRdb applied fastp at Q25 and MiXCR to the public reads, then kept only in-frame beta chains. Identical CDR3 protein sequences are pooled into one entry, listed with their most common genes and DNA. TCRdb's processing, not the authors', yielded these V and J calls. This sample comprises under 200,000 distinct CDR3 sequences, around 60% of them detected only once. Approximately 7% of the sample belongs to the ten largest clones.

RNA from unsorted whole blood was extracted with TRIzol reagent, and germline DNA was obtained with the DNeasy Blood & Tissue kit. At the time of sampling, the patients had chronic HBV infection and had not received any treatment. Before surgery, about 3.9 milliliters of peripheral blood were drawn into K2EDTA tubes. The chain is made from TRBV6-2 or TRBV6-3 and TRBJ2-3, with TRBD2 identical over 12 junction bases. The sample consisted of peripheral blood. The TCR sequence derives from a woman aged 55 to 70 with primary liver carcinoma and hepatitis B virus infection. The CDR3 is CASSPTSGRLGTQYF. The DNA is as follows: TGTGCCAGCAGCCCGACTAGCGGGAGATTAGGTACGCAGTATTTT.